Listed below are T cell receptor beta chains from one sample, sequenced in a study of cytomegalovirus exposure and HLA in healthy donors. Some clones are missing from TCRdb's copy, which holds only in-frame ones; the method was immunoSEQ multiplex PCR. The table lists approximately 190,000 clones, about nine tenths of them singletons, with around 1% in the top ten. Sequences were obtained from PBMCs. The receptors here all came from a boy aged 2 to 9 in good health and CMV-seronegative. The CDR3 runs from the conserved cysteine through the conserved F or W. A D gene is named only where the DNA matches it firmly. The size of a clone is reported for some rows only, either as once, few or many, or as a class for expanded clones.

>TRBJ2-1|16|.|.|TRBV5-1
CASSVYTGTSGDEQFF
>TRBJ2-1|15|TRBD2|.|TRBV9
CASSDSGSAVNEQFF
>TRBJ1-6|11|.|.|TRBV28
CASSLNSPLHF
>TRBJ2-7|14|.|.|TRBV7-9
CSSSLAQGFNEQYF
>TRBJ2-1|15|TRBD2|.|TRBV13
CASSLPGLAGPEQFF
>TRBJ1-4|19|.|.|TRBV6-7
CASSSLTLGQRPTNEKLFF
>TRBJ1-1|15|.|.|TRBV18
CASSLPGLRNTEAFF
>TRBJ1-6|14|.|.|TRBV21-1
CASSFPGQNSPLHF
>TRBJ2-5|15|TRBD2|.|TRBV6-5
CATSLGRGVQETQYF
>TRBJ2-7|13|.|.|TRBV5-1
CASSARTAYEQYF
>TRBJ2-5|13|TRBD1|.|TRBV18
CASSRDRQETQYF
>TRBJ2-3|18|TRBD2|.|TRBV7-2
CASSWAGLAGGSTDTQYF
>TRBJ2-3|16|.|.|TRBV2
CASSSLGGLSTDTQYF
>TRBJ2-3|18|.|.|TRBV5-1
CASSSGPGGRSSTDTQYF
>TRBJ1-3|13|.|.|TRBV6-1
CASREGRGNTIYF
>TRBJ2-7|15|TRBD1|few|TRBV5-1
CASSHPTGGNYEQYF
>TRBJ1-1|14|.|.|TRBV7-9
CASSLGTVNTEAFF
>TRBJ2-1|15|TRBD2|.|TRBV30
CACPIGLADYNEQFF
>TRBJ2-7|16|.|.|TRBV7-6
CASSLASRAGRYEQYF
>TRBJ2-3|15|TRBD1|.|TRBV28
CASSSGQGAGDTQYF
>TRBJ1-4|14|.|.|TRBV28
CASSLRGGDEKLFF
>TRBJ2-7|16|.|few|TRBV7-9
CASSSSGTMKSYEQYF
>TRBJ1-2|14|.|.|TRBV7-9
CASSLAIDSYGYTF
>TRBJ1-2|17|.|.|TRBV6-9
CASSYRGAGAKHYGYTF
>TRBJ1-2|14|.|once|TRBV9
CASSVGHRAGGYTF
>TRBJ1-2|13|.|.|TRBV28
CASRASVSGGYTF
>TRBJ1-2|14|.|.|TRBV4-1
CASSQATGGYGYTF
>TRBJ2-7|14|.|.|TRBV19
CASSPGTGDYEQYF
>TRBJ1-1|16|.|once|TRBV6-5
CASSYSPRGGDTEAFF
>TRBJ1-5|16|TRBD1|.|TRBV28
CASAPLDRVGYQPQHF
>TRBJ1-1|17|.|.|TRBV4-1
CASSQLDRGLGYTEAFF
>.|11|.|.|TRBV27
CASQQGYEQYF
>TRBJ2-2|16|TRBD1|.|TRBV5-6
CASSSGQGLRTGELFF
>TRBJ1-1|14|TRBD1|.|TRBV12-5
CASGFGTANTEAFF
>TRBJ1-2|11|.|.|TRBV28
CAGSGLYGYTF
>TRBJ2-7|12|.|.|TRBV19
CARLDNSYEQYF
>TRBJ2-7|14|TRBD1|.|TRBV29-1
CSAEYADRLGEQYF